These T cell receptor beta chains were read from a single sample in a study of cytomegalovirus exposure and HLA in healthy donors. Repertoires were generated with immunoSEQ multiplex PCR, while TCRdb's copy carries only in-frame clones and drops some. Among 100,000 to 150,000 clones listed, 74% were seen once. Material for sequencing was PBMCs. These receptors were collected from a woman aged 45-59 years in good health and CMV-seropositive. Each CDR3 is given with its conserved first and last residue. A D gene is named only where the DNA matches it firmly. Not every row has a clone size; where given, it reads once, few, many or a size class.

length: 15; size: few; V: TRBV5-4; J: TRBJ2-3; D: NA; CDR3: CASSRDTERTDTQYF; DNA: TGTGCCAGCAGCCGCGACACGGAACGCACAGATACGCAGTATTTT
length: 13; size: NA; V: TRBV9; J: TRBJ1-1; D: NA; CDR3: CASSVGQDTEAFF; DNA: TGTGCCAGCAGCGTAGGTCAGGACACTGAAGCTTTCTTT
length: 15; size: NA; V: TRBV28; J: TRBJ2-1; D: TRBD2; CDR3: CASSLTSGPYNEQFF; DNA: TGTGCCAGCAGTTTAACTAGCGGGCCCTACAATGAGCAGTTCTTC
length: 12; size: NA; V: TRBV7-9; J: TRBJ1-2; D: NA; CDR3: CASSLGHEVGTF; DNA: TGTGCCAGCAGCTTAGGGCACGAGGTTGGCACCTTC
length: 13; size: few; V: TRBV18; J: TRBJ1-2; D: NA; CDR3: CASSPLGGYGYTF; DNA: TGTGCCAGCTCACCGCTCGGGGGCTATGGCTACACCTTC
length: 15; size: few; V: TRBV19; J: TRBJ1-1; D: TRBD1; CDR3: CASTPQVAQGIEAFF; DNA: TGTGCCAGTACCCCCCAGGTAGCACAGGGGATCGAAGCTTTCTTT
length: 12; size: NA; V: TRBV2; J: TRBJ2-7; D: NA; CDR3: CASRTGRWEQYF; DNA: TGTGCCAGCAGAACAGGGCGGTGGGAGCAGTACTTC
length: 13; size: once; V: TRBV28; J: TRBJ1-1; D: NA; CDR3: CASSPSGWPEAFF; DNA: TGTGCCAGCAGTCCTTCGGGGTGGCCTGAAGCTTTCTTT
length: 15; size: few; V: TRBV7-9; J: TRBJ1-2; D: NA; CDR3: CASSLEVAGSYGYTF; DNA: TGTGCCAGCAGCTTAGAGGTAGCCGGATCCTATGGCTACACCTTC
length: 14; size: NA; V: TRBV5-8; J: TRBJ1-4; D: NA; CDR3: CASSLQGKGEKLFF; DNA: TGTGCCAGCAGCCTTCAGGGGAAGGGGGAAAAACTGTTTTTT
length: 15; size: once; V: TRBV7-8; J: TRBJ1-3; D: TRBD1; CDR3: CASSRDRSSGNTIYF; DNA: TGTGCCAGCAGCCGGGACAGGTCCTCTGGAAACACCATATATTTT
length: 16; size: NA; V: TRBV25-1; J: TRBJ2-5; D: TRBD2; CDR3: CASSLLAGGPEETQYF; DNA: TGTGCCAGCAGTCTATTAGCGGGAGGGCCTGAAGAGACCCAGTACTTC
length: 13; size: few; V: TRBV4-2; J: TRBJ1-1; D: NA; CDR3: CASSQDGRNEAFF; DNA: TGTGCCAGCAGCCAAGATGGCAGGAATGAAGCTTTCTTT
length: 19; size: NA; V: TRBV6-1; J: TRBJ1-3; D: NA; CDR3: CASSEATPLRLTSGNTIYF; DNA: TGTGCCAGCAGTGAAGCTACACCACTTAGACTTACTTCTGGAAACACCATATATTTT
length: 13; size: NA; V: TRBV5-1; J: TRBJ2-1; D: NA; CDR3: CASSMQVNNEQFF; DNA: TGCGCCAGCAGCATGCAGGTTAATAATGAGCAGTTCTTC
length: 18; size: few; V: TRBV10-3; J: TRBJ2-7; D: NA; CDR3: CAISEQARGRDHSYEQYF; DNA: TGTGCCATCAGTGAACAAGCCCGCGGGCGGGACCACTCCTACGAGCAGTACTTC
length: 16; size: few; V: TRBV4-1; J: TRBJ1-4; D: NA; CDR3: CASSPTPGQSNEKLFF; DNA: TGCGCCAGCAGCCCAACCCCCGGACAGTCAAATGAAAAACTGTTTTTT
length: 18; size: few; V: TRBV19; J: TRBJ1-6; D: NA; CDR3: CASSIEVVGGEYNSPLHF; DNA: TGTGCCAGTAGTATAGAGGTGGTCGGGGGAGAATATAATTCACCCCTCCACTTT
length: 17; size: NA; V: TRBV7-9; J: TRBJ2-5; D: TRBD2; CDR3: CASSLESGSGSQETQYF; DNA: TGTGCCAGCAGCTTAGAATCTGGTAGCGGGAGCCAAGAGACCCAGTACTTC
length: 14; size: NA; V: TRBV4-1; J: TRBJ2-7; D: NA; CDR3: CASSPSGVPYEQYF; DNA: TGCGCCAGCAGCCCCTCTGGAGTTCCCTACGAGCAGTACTTC
length: 17; size: NA; V: TRBV11-2; J: TRBJ2-3; D: TRBD2; CDR3: CASSPLTSGGKVDTQYF; DNA: TGTGCCAGCAGCCCCCTCACTAGCGGGGGAAAAGTGGATACGCAGTATTTT
length: 15; size: NA; V: TRBV10-1; J: TRBJ1-2; D: NA; CDR3: CASSEPGEASYGYTF; DNA: TGCGCCAGCAGTGAGCCCGGAGAGGCGTCTTATGGCTACACCTTC
length: 14; size: once; V: TRBV6-1; J: TRBJ2-1; D: NA; CDR3: CASRNFLQGDEQFF; DNA: TGTGCCAGCAGAAACTTCCTACAGGGCGATGAGCAGTTCTTC
length: 15; size: NA; V: TRBV5-6; J: TRBJ1-4; D: NA; CDR3: CASSLAGSLNEKLFF; DNA: TGTGCCAGCAGCTTGGCGGGATCTCTTAATGAAAAACTGTTTTTT
length: 13; size: few; V: TRBV14; J: TRBJ2-3; D: NA; CDR3: CASSQDLTDTQYF; DNA: TGTGCCAGCAGCCAAGATCTCACAGATACGCAGTATTTT
length: 13; size: NA; V: TRBV25-1; J: TRBJ2-1; D: NA; CDR3: CASADSNRNEQFF; DNA: TGTGCCAGCGCCGACAGTAACCGGAATGAGCAGTTCTTC
length: 14; size: once; V: TRBV18; J: TRBJ2-1; D: NA; CDR3: CASSRLTGSVEQFF; DNA: TGTGCCAGCTCACGATTGACCGGGAGTGTTGAGCAGTTCTTC
length: 15; size: NA; V: TRBV6-1; J: TRBJ2-7; D: TRBD1; CDR3: CASRPGQGINYEQYF; DNA: TGTGCCAGCAGACCGGGACAGGGGATCAACTACGAGCAGTACTTC
length: 16; size: NA; V: TRBV9; J: TRBJ2-7; D: TRBD2; CDR3: CASSVGLAGPIYEQYF; DNA: TGTGCCAGCAGCGTAGGGTTAGCGGGACCAATCTACGAGCAGTACTTC
length: 13; size: NA; V: TRBV6-1; J: TRBJ2-3; D: NA; CDR3: CASSDQGSDTQYF; DNA: TGTGCCAGCAGTGACCAGGGGTCAGATACGCAGTATTTT
length: 16; size: NA; V: TRBV5-8; J: TRBJ2-5; D: TRBD1; CDR3: CASSWMDRDTQETQYF; DNA: TGTGCCAGCAGCTGGATGGACAGGGATACTCAAGAGACCCAGTACTTC
length: 13; size: NA; V: TRBV28; J: TRBJ2-5; D: NA; CDR3: CASTPGGEETQYF; DNA: TGTGCCAGCACCCCTGGCGGGGAAGAGACCCAGTACTTC
length: 13; size: NA; V: TRBV2; J: TRBJ1-1; D: NA; CDR3: CASTWPPNTEAFF; DNA: TGTGCCAGCACATGGCCGCCGAACACTGAAGCTTTCTTT
length: 15; size: once; V: TRBV7-2; J: TRBJ1-2; D: NA; CDR3: CASSLTSTGDYGYTF; DNA: TGTGCCAGCAGCTTAACCTCGACAGGAGACTATGGCTACACCTTC
length: 16; size: NA; V: TRBV18; J: TRBJ1-6; D: NA; CDR3: CASSPSPAGRNSPLHF; DNA: TGTGCCAGCTCACCGTCCCCAGCGGGGCGTAATTCACCCCTCCACTTT
length: 14; size: NA; V: TRBV11-2; J: TRBJ1-1; D: TRBD1; CDR3: CASSYGQGGRRAFF; DNA: TGTGCCAGCAGCTACGGACAGGGGGGGAGGAGAGCTTTCTTT
length: 11; size: NA; V: TRBV20-1; J: TRBJ1-2; D: NA; CDR3: CSASDGDGYTF; DNA: TGCAGTGCTAGTGACGGAGATGGCTACACCTTC
length: 13; size: NA; V: TRBV5-5; J: TRBJ2-7; D: NA; CDR3: CASSSPSRHEQYF; DNA: TGTGCCAGCAGCTCCCCTTCGAGGCACGAGCAGTACTTC
length: 16; size: many; V: TRBV28; J: TRBJ1-5; D: NA; CDR3: CASSWGLSVRNQPQHF; DNA: TGTGCCAGCAGCTGGGGACTCTCAGTCCGCAATCAGCCCCAGCATTTT
length: 13; size: NA; V: TRBV4-2; J: TRBJ2-5; D: TRBD1; CDR3: CASSGTGRETQYF; DNA: TGTGCCAGCAGCGGGACAGGGCGAGAGACCCAGTACTTC
length: 16; size: NA; V: TRBV18; J: TRBJ1-2; D: NA; CDR3: CASSPLTGYLADGYTF; DNA: TGTGCCAGCTCACCTCTCACAGGGTATTTGGCAGATGGCTACACCTTC
length: 14; size: few; V: TRBV7-3; J: TRBJ2-3; D: TRBD1; CDR3: CASSPGTGSNTQYF; DNA: TGTGCCAGCAGTCCCGGGACAGGGAGTAATACGCAGTATTTT
length: 14; size: NA; V: TRBV4-2; J: TRBJ2-5; D: TRBD1; CDR3: CASSQSDRDETQYF; DNA: TGTGCCAGCAGCCAAAGTGACAGGGACGAGACCCAGTACTTC
length: 14; size: NA; V: TRBV29-1; J: TRBJ1-2; D: NA; CDR3: CSVDLGVGDYGYTF; DNA: TGCAGCGTTGACTTGGGCGTCGGGGACTATGGCTACACCTTC
length: 17; size: NA; V: TRBV4-3; J: TRBJ2-5; D: TRBD1; CDR3: CASSPTGQQGARETQYF; DNA: TGCGCCAGCAGCCCCACCGGACAACAGGGGGCTCGGGAGACCCAGTACTTC
length: 13; size: NA; V: TRBV4-3; J: TRBJ2-1; D: TRBD2; CDR3: CASSQEGRDEQFF; DNA: TGCGCCAGCAGCCAGGAAGGGAGGGATGAGCAGTTCTTC
length: 14; size: few; V: TRBV5-8; J: TRBJ2-1; D: TRBD1; CDR3: CASSPGQDLWEQFF; DNA: TGTGCCAGCAGTCCGGGACAGGATTTGTGGGAGCAGTTCTTC
length: 17; size: NA; V: TRBV7-8; J: TRBJ2-3; D: NA; CDR3: CASSLTRGTVSTDTQYF; DNA: TGTGCCAGCAGCTTAACTCGCGGGACAGTGAGCACAGATACGCAGTATTTT
length: 17; size: NA; V: TRBV4-3; J: TRBJ1-1; D: NA; CDR3: CASSQDLVATGNTEAFF; DNA: TGCGCCAGCAGCCAAGATTTAGTGGCCACGGGGAACACTGAAGCTTTCTTT
length: 12; size: NA; V: TRBV19; J: TRBJ1-1; D: NA; CDR3: CASSIDRAEAFF; DNA: TGTGCCAGTAGTATAGACCGGGCTGAAGCTTTCTTT